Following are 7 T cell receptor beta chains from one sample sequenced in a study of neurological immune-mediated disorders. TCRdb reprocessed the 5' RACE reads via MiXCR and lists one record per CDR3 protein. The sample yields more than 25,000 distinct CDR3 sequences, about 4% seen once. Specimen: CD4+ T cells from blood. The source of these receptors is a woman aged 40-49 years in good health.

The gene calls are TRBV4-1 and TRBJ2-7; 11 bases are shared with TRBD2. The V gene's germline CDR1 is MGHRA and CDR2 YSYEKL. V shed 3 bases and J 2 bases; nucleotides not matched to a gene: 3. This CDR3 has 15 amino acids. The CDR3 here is CASSQTSGAAYEQYF. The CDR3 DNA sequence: TGCGCCAGCAGCCAGACTAGCGGGGCCGCCTACGAGCAGTACTTC.

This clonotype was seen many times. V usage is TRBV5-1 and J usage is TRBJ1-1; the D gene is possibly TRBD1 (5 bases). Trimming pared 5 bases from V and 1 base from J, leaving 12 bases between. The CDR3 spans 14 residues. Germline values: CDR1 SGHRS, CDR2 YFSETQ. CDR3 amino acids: CASRPSGRNTEAFF. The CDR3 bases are TGCGCCAGCAGACCCTCAGGGAGGAACACTGAAGCTTTCTTT.

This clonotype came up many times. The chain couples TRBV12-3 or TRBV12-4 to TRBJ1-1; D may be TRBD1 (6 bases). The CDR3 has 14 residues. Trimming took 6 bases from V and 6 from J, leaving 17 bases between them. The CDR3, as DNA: TGTGCCAGCAGGTCGGGACATCTCTTCTCTGAAGCTTTCTTT. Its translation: CASRSGHLFSEAFF.

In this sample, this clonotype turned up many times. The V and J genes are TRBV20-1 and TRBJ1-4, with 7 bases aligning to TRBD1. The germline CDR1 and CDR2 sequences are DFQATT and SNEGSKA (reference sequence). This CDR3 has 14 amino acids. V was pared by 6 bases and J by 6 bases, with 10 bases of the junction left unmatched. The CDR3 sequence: CSARKTGSDEKLFF. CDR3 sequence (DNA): TGCAGTGCCCGGAAGACAGGGTCGGATGAAAAACTGTTTTTT.

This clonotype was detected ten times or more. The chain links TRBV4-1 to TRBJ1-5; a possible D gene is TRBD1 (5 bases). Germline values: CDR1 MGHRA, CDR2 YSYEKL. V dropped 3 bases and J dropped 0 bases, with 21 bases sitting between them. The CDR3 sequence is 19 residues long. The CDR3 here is CASSHPRDLPHYSNQPQHF. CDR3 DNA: TGCGCCAGCAGCCACCCCCGGGACCTGCCACATTATAGCAATCAGCCCCAGCATTTT.

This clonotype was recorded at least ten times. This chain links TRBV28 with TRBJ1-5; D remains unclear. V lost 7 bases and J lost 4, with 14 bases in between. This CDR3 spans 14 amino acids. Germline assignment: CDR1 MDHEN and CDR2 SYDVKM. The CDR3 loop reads CASKRAQWNQPQHF. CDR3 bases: TGTGCCAGCAAGCGGGCACAGTGGAATCAGCCCCAGCATTTT. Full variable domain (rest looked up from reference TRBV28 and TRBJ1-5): DVKVTQSSRYLVKRTGEKVFLECVQDMDHENMFWYRQDPGLGLRLIYFSYDVKMKEKGDIPEGYSVSREKKERFSLILESASTNQTSMYLCASKRAQWNQPQHFGDGTRLSIL.

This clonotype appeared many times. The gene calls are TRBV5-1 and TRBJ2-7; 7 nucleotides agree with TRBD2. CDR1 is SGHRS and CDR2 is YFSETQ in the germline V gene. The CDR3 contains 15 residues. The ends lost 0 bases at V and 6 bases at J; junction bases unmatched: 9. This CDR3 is CASSLGGGKAGEQYF. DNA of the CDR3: TGCGCCAGCAGCTTGGGGGGGGGAAAGGCAGGCGAGCAGTACTTC.